The 13 T cell receptor beta chains presented below share a single source sample, sequenced in a study of T cells in localized non-small cell lung cancer. The table came from immunoSEQ multiplex PCR; TCRdb's copy has only in-frame clones and leaves some out. The sample yields some 30,000 clones, about 89% seen once. Sequencing was performed on PBMCs, taken before any cancer treatment. Receptor source: a man aged 40-75 years with stage II lung adenocarcinoma.

The chain links TRBV5-1 to TRBJ1-2; possibly TRBD1 for D (6 bases). Trimming shortened V by 0 bases and J by 6 bases, and 18 bases separated the two germline ends. Germline assignment: CDR1 SGHRS and CDR2 YFSETQ. This CDR3 is 16 amino acids long. CDR3 DNA: TGCGCCAGCAGCTTGGCCAGTCGGGGGCGGCAGGATGGCTACACCTTC. This encodes CASSLASRGRQDGYTF.

This clone is termed medium-sized. The rearrangement joins TRBV7-9 to TRBJ2-1; D possibly corresponds to TRBD2 (6 bases). V lost 6 bases and J 10 bases, leaving 34 bases between the germline ends. The V gene's germline CDR1 is SEHNR and CDR2 FQNEAQ (reference sequence). This CDR3 contains 19 residues. CDR3 loop: CASRAALAVPIGPRLEQFF. For the CDR3, the DNA is TGTGCCAGCAGGGCGGCACTAGCAGTACCCATAGGCCCGCGGCTGGAGCAGTTCTTC.

This chain links TRBV11-2 with TRBJ2-3; TRBD2 aligns across 7 bases. V dropped 2 bases and J dropped 1; count of bases not matched to a gene: 6. The CDR3 consists of 16 residues. Germline lookup yields CDR1 SGHAT and CDR2 FQNNGV. CDR3 region: CASSLSGGGGTDTQYF. The CDR3 nucleotides read TGTGCCAGCAGCTTATCGGGGGGTGGAGGCACAGATACGCAGTATTTT.

This clone was seen just once. The rearrangement joins TRBV28 to TRBJ2-5, with a tentative D call TRBD1 (5 bases). The length of the CDR3 is 14 residues. Germline CDR1 is MDHEN and CDR2 is SYDVKM. The V end was cut by 7 bases, the J end by 3 bases, with 15 bases between. As DNA, the CDR3 is TGTGCCAGCACCTATCGGGCCAGGGAAGAGACCCAGTACTTC. Translated, it gives CASTYRAREETQYF.

This clone was detected only once. CDR3 region: CASQGSHEQFF. The DNA for the CDR3 is TGTGCCAGCCAGGGGTCCCATGAGCAGTTCTTC. J is TRBJ2-1 and V is TRBV7-3; D is possibly TRBD1 (6 bases). CDR1 is SGHTA, CDR2 FQGTGA, per germline. CDR3 length: 11 amino acids. The ends were cut back, 8 bases at V and 8 bases at J, with 10 bases in the middle.

The rearrangement joins TRBV7-9 to TRBJ1-1; a weak D match, TRBD1 (6 bases). Germline lookup yields CDR1 SEHNR and CDR2 FQNEAQ (reference sequence). The CDR3 covers 14 residues. With 5 bases removed from V and 4 bases from J, the gap between germline ends came to 14 bases. This CDR3 reads CASSADSLSTEAFF. The CDR3 nucleotides are TGTGCCAGCAGCGCGGACAGCTTGAGCACTGAAGCTTTCTTT.

The J gene is TRBJ2-7, the V gene TRBV5-4; D call uncertain. The CDR3 runs 11 residues. Per the germline V gene, CDR1 is SGHNT and CDR2 is YYREEE (reference sequence). V lost 0 bases and J 4 bases, leaving 2 bases between the germline ends. As DNA, the CDR3 is TGTGCCAGCAGCTTGGAGTACGAGCAGTACTTC. It yields the protein CASSLEYEQYF. The full variable domain, in which reference TRBV5-4 and TRBJ2-7 provide the parts outside the CDR3, is ETGVTQSPTHLIKTRGQQVTLRCSSQSGHNTVSWYQQALGQGPQFIFQYYREEENGRGNFPPRFSGLQFPNYSSELNVNALELDDSALYLCASSLEYEQYFGPGTRLTVT.

The genes are TRBV7-3 and TRBJ2-1; TRBD2 matches 7 bases. Germline CDR1 SGHTA, CDR2 FQGTGA. J was trimmed by 0 bases and V by 5 bases; bases with no gene match: 4. CDR3 length: 15 amino acids. CDR3 loop: CASSVSGFSYNEQFF. As DNA, the CDR3 is TGTGCCAGCAGCGTTAGCGGGTTCTCCTACAATGAGCAGTTCTTC.

For the CDR3, the DNA is TGTGCCAGCAGTTTAACGGGGGCTGGAAACACCATATATTTT. This codes for CASSLTGAGNTIYF. The chain uses TRBV27 and TRBJ1-3; tentative D call: TRBD1 (5 bases). V dropped 2 bases and J dropped 2 bases, with 7 bases sitting between them. Per germline, CDR1 MNHEY and CDR2 SMNVEV (reference sequence). The CDR3 contains 14 residues.

DNA of the CDR3: TGTGCCAGCAGCTTAGGGGGGTCCTACAATGAGCAGTTCTTC. It codes for CASSLGGSYNEQFF. The chain carries TRBV7-3 and TRBJ2-1, with a possible D match to TRBD2 (6 bases). This CDR3 has 14 amino acids. Germline CDR1 SGHTA, CDR2 FQGTGA. V dropped 2 bases and J dropped 1 base, with 6 bases sitting between them.

The rearrangement joins TRBV7-8 to TRBJ2-1; D is undetermined. Germline V gives CDR1 SGHVS, CDR2 FQNEAQ. This CDR3 has 15 amino acids. V lost 1 base and J lost 7, with 14 bases in between. CDR3 loop: CASSLVGRFGNEQFF. The CDR3 region has the DNA TGTGCCAGCAGCTTAGTGGGCAGGTTCGGGAATGAGCAGTTCTTC. Using reference TRBV7-8 and TRBJ2-1 for the parts outside the CDR3, the full variable domain is GAGVSQSPRYKVAKRGQDVALRCDPISGHVSLFWYQQALGQGPEFLTYFQNEAQLDKSGLPSDRFFAERPEGSVSTLKIQRTQQEDSAVYLCASSLVGRFGNEQFFGPGTRLTVL.

The V and J genes are TRBV7-3 and TRBJ2-5; 7 positions match TRBD2. The CDR3 length is 13 residues. The germline gives CDR1 SGHTA, CDR2 FQGTGA. V lost 5 bases, J lost 5 bases, and 5 bases stayed unmatched. In DNA form, the CDR3 reads TGTGCCAGCAGCCTGATCGGGGGGGAGACCCAGTACTTC. This translates into CASSLIGGETQYF.

The V and J genes are TRBV5-4 and TRBJ2-5; 12 bases line up with TRBD2. This CDR3 region has 14 residues. Germline V gene sequence: CDR1 SGHNT, CDR2 YYREEE (reference sequence). Losses at the gene ends were 4 bases for V and 5 bases for J; bases not matched to a gene: 3. CDR3 amino acids: CASSRLAGVETQYF. In DNA, the CDR3 is TGTGCCAGCAGCAGACTAGCGGGAGTGGAGACCCAGTACTTC.